This TCR beta chain was sequenced in a study of cytomegalovirus exposure and HLA in healthy donors. Notes on the study in general: The listing of roughly 160 TCR beta chains classed them as cytomegalovirus-associated. Across donors, most TCRs were seen rarely, yet some public ones were widespread. Both high specificity and high sensitivity reportedly marked the classifier's diagnosis of cytomegalovirus status. The authors confirmed in vitro that three CMV-associated chains were specific for CMV antigens.

Using immunoSEQ multiplex PCR, the repertoire was profiled, and TCRdb retains in-frame clones only, with some absent. The sample comprises about 160,000 clones, approximately 80% of which are singletons, and 2% to 2.5% rests with the top ten. With regard to this clone: The antigen remains undetermined.

The germline V gene encodes CDR1 MNHEY and CDR2 SMNVEV (reference sequence). There are 15 residues in the CDR3. Trimming pared 4 bases from V and 2 bases from J, leaving 15 bases between. The source of this sequence is a man aged 25-45 years in good health and CMV-seropositive. The material sequenced was PBMCs. The chain joins TRBV27 to TRBJ2-7; possible D gene TRBD1, 6 bases. The DNA of the CDR3 is TGTGCCAGCAGTTCTCAGACAGGTCCCACCTACGAGCAGTACTTC. It specifies CASSSQTGPTYEQYF.